The sequence of this T cell receptor (beta chain) was determined in a study of CD8+ T cells in alopecia areata. On this clone itself: Its matching antigen is unknown.

cDNA reverse transcribed from extracted RNA served as the sequencing template. This table comes from immunoSEQ multiplex PCR, and its TCRdb copy is limited to in-frame clones, with some not included. The sample carries around 82,000 clones, 45% to 60% recorded once. Study-wide results and caveats: Scalp lesions, especially in alopecia totalis/universalis, had higher clonality than normal scalp.

The investigators collected lesional scalp punch biopsies and peripheral blood from alopecia areata patients. Both CD4+ and CD8+ T cells were separated by sorting PBMCs. The CDR3 runs 14 residues. V lost 5 bases and J 6 bases, leaving 14 bases between the germline ends. Germline V gene data show CDR1 as SNHLY and CDR2 as FYNNEI. Sequenced sample: NKG2D-high CD8+ T cells sorted from blood. This receptor was obtained from a human donor with alopecia areata. V gene TRBV2 combines with J gene TRBJ1-5; D remains unclear. The CDR3 spells CASSPTASGQPQHF. The CDR3, as DNA: TGTGCCAGCAGTCCTACCGCCAGCGGTCAGCCCCAGCATTTT.